These T cell receptor beta chains were read from a single sample in a study of CD8 T cells in Susac syndrome. One entry per CDR3 protein, called by TCRdb with MiXCR from the immunoSEQ multiplex PCR reads. The sample has approximately 120,000 distinct CDR3 sequences; around 91% are singletons. Sequencing used CD8+ T cells from PBMCs. The origin of the receptors is a human donor with multiple sclerosis. CDR3s include the opening cysteine and the closing phenylalanine or tryptophan. A D gene is named only where the DNA matches it firmly. The size of a clone is reported for some rows only, either as once, few or many, or as a class for expanded clones.

clone size	V gene	D gene	J gene	CDR3 protein	CDR3 DNA
-	TRBV3-1	TRBD1	TRBJ2-1	CASSPPSSGTGGDNEQFF	TGTGCCAGCAGCCCACCAAGCTCCGGGACAGGAGGCGACAATGAGCAGTTCTTC
-	TRBV27	-	TRBJ2-1	CASSINSNEQFF	TGTGCCAGCAGTATCAATTCGAATGAGCAGTTCTTC
-	TRBV20-1	TRBD2	TRBJ2-1	CSAREFFGTSGRRYNEQFF	TGCAGTGCTAGAGAATTTTTTGGGACTAGCGGGAGGCGGTACAATGAGCAGTTCTTC
-	TRBV7-9	TRBD2	TRBJ2-5	CASSRSGRQETQYF	TGTGCCAGCAGCCGTAGCGGGAGGCAAGAGACCCAGTACTTC
-	TRBV12-3/TRBV12-4	-	TRBJ1-5	CASSSRGDQPQHF	TGTGCCAGCAGTTCGAGGGGGGACCAGCCCCAGCATTTT
few	TRBV7-8	-	TRBJ2-3	CASTFPSTDTQYF	TGTGCCAGCACCTTCCCGAGCACAGATACGCAGTATTTT
-	TRBV28	-	TRBJ1-2	CASSSYRDALEEGYTF	TGTGCCAGCAGTTCGTACCGGGACGCCCTAGAGGAGGGCTACACCTTC
-	TRBV19	-	TRBJ2-4	CASSNRTGWGAKNIQYF	TGTGCCAGTAGTAACCGGACCGGATGGGGGGCCAAAAACATTCAGTACTTC
-	TRBV15	-	TRBJ2-2	CATSRGENTGELFF	TGTGCCACCAGCAGGGGAGAGAACACCGGGGAGCTGTTTTTT
-	TRBV28	-	TRBJ2-5	CATRYGSRRYF	TGTGCCACCCGGTACGGTTCTAGGCGGTACTTC
-	TRBV2	TRBD2	TRBJ2-2	CASSVGRLAGVAGELFF	TGTGCCAGCAGTGTGGGAAGACTAGCGGGAGTAGCCGGGGAGCTGTTTTTT
once	TRBV27	-	TRBJ2-2	CASSLYLATGELFF	TGTGCCAGCAGTTTATACTTAGCCACCGGGGAGCTGTTTTTT
-	TRBV28	TRBD2	TRBJ2-1	CASSFLSITSGSSYNEQFF	TGTGCCAGCAGTTTCCTTTCCATTACTAGCGGCAGCTCCTACAATGAGCAGTTCTTC
few	TRBV15	TRBD2	TRBJ2-1	CATSRDRGEANNEQFF	TGTGCCACCAGCAGAGATCGGGGGGAGGCCAACAATGAGCAGTTCTTC
-	TRBV5-4	TRBD2	TRBJ2-7	CASSTGGVGYEQYF	TGTGCCAGCAGCACGGGAGGTGTTGGCTACGAGCAGTACTTC
-	TRBV6-1	-	TRBJ2-3	CASSEWKGTDTQYF	TGTGCCAGCAGTGAATGGAAGGGGACAGATACGCAGTATTTT
few	TRBV30	-	TRBJ2-5	CAWSPGDMGKTQYF	TGTGCCTGGAGTCCGGGGGATATGGGGAAGACCCAGTACTTC
-	TRBV27	TRBD2	TRBJ2-1	CASSFLAGGAHEQFF	TGTGCCAGCAGTTTTTTAGCGGGAGGAGCCCACGAGCAGTTCTTC
-	TRBV4-2	-	TRBJ1-1	CASSQLGWGTEAFF	TGTGCCAGCAGCCAACTTGGCTGGGGCACTGAAGCTTTCTTT
-	TRBV29-1	-	TRBJ2-7	CSVLSQGRGYEQYF	TGCAGCGTCCTGAGTCAGGGGCGAGGCTACGAGCAGTACTTC
-	TRBV18	-	TRBJ1-1	CASSQGPGGLTEAFF	TGTGCCAGCTCACAGGGACCGGGAGGGTTAACTGAAGCTTTCTTT
-	TRBV19	TRBD1	TRBJ2-7	CASSIGTGGPYEQYF	TGTGCCAGTAGTATCGGGACAGGGGGACCCTACGAGCAGTACTTC
-	TRBV12-5	-	TRBJ1-2	CASGFDSVYGYTF	TGTGCTAGTGGTTTTGACAGTGTCTATGGCTACACCTTC
once	TRBV28	-	TRBJ1-1	CASRLGPQMGLEAFF	TGTGCCAGCAGGCTCGGCCCCCAGATGGGCTTAGAAGCTTTCTTT
-	TRBV6-7	-	TRBJ1-3	CASSYYTDSGNTIYF	TGTGCCAGCAGTTACTACACGGACTCTGGAAACACCATATATTTT
-	TRBV29-1	-	TRBJ2-1	CSVEDRRQGGEQFF	TGCAGCGTTGAAGATCGTAGGCAGGGCGGGGAGCAGTTCTTC
once	TRBV30	-	TRBJ1-1	CAWSSGVEAFF	TGTGCCTGGAGTTCAGGGGTTGAAGCTTTCTTT
-	TRBV4-1	-	TRBJ2-1	CASSQVLGGHEQFF	TGCGCCAGCAGCCAAGTCCTCGGGGGGCATGAGCAGTTCTTC
-	TRBV27	TRBD1	TRBJ2-1	CASSLFQGANEQFF	TGTGCCAGCAGTTTATTTCAGGGGGCCAATGAGCAGTTCTTC
-	TRBV19	-	TRBJ1-2	CASRQGFDGYTF	TGTGCCAGTAGGCAGGGGTTCGATGGCTACACCTTC
-	TRBV6-5	-	TRBJ1-4	CASSYEGVNEKLFF	TGTGCCAGCAGTTACGAAGGGGTTAATGAAAAACTGTTTTTT
-	TRBV11-2	-	TRBJ2-6	CASSTPSISGANVLTF	TGTGCCAGCAGCACCCCTTCGATCTCTGGGGCCAACGTCCTGACTTTC
-	TRBV30	-	TRBJ1-1	CAWSELTNTEAFF	TGTGCCTGGAGTGAGCTAACGAACACTGAAGCTTTCTTT
-	TRBV29-1	-	TRBJ2-7	CSVEENYEQYF	TGCAGCGTTGAGGAGAACTACGAGCAGTACTTC
few	TRBV2	-	TRBJ2-7	CASTASKQIHEQYF	TGTGCCAGCACCGCTAGCAAACAGATCCACGAGCAGTACTTC
-	TRBV11-2	-	TRBJ2-1	CASRPEEGRVFNEQFF	TGTGCCAGCAGACCCGAAGAGGGGCGGGTCTTCAATGAGCAGTTCTTC